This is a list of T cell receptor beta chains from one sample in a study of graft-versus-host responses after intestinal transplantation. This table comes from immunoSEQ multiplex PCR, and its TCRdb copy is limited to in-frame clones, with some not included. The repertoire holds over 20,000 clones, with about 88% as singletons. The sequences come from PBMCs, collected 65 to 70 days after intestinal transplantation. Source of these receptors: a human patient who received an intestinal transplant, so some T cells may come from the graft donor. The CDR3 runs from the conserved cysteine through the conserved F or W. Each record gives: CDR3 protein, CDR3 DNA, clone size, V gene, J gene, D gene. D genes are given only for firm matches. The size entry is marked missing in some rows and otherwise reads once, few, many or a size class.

cdr3_aa: CASSPRENTEAFF; cdr3_nt: TGTGCCAGCAGCCCTCGGGAGAACACTGAAGCTTTCTTT; clone_size: -; v_call: TRBV27; j_call: TRBJ1-1; d_call: -
cdr3_aa: CASSRRQGATDTQYF; cdr3_nt: TGTGCCAGCAGCCGGAGACAGGGGGCGACAGATACGCAGTATTTT; clone_size: -; v_call: TRBV11-3; j_call: TRBJ2-3; d_call: TRBD1
cdr3_aa: CASSRYRDSTGELFF; cdr3_nt: TGTGCCAGCTCTCGATACAGGGATAGCACCGGGGAGCTGTTTTTT; clone_size: -; v_call: TRBV18; j_call: TRBJ2-2; d_call: -
cdr3_aa: CASSFYGFRQSYSNGYTF; cdr3_nt: TGTGCCAGCAGTTTTTACGGATTTCGACAGTCTTATTCCAATGGCTACACCTTC; clone_size: -; v_call: TRBV13; j_call: TRBJ1-2; d_call: -
cdr3_aa: CASSSPRTGSPGNTIYF; cdr3_nt: TGTGCCAGCAGCTCTCCGCGAACAGGGTCCCCTGGAAACACCATATATTTT; clone_size: -; v_call: TRBV7-8; j_call: TRBJ1-3; d_call: -
cdr3_aa: CASSSPIIAGNYNEQFF; cdr3_nt: TGTGCCAGCAGCTCCCCCATCATAGCGGGGAACTACAATGAGCAGTTCTTC; clone_size: once; v_call: TRBV2; j_call: TRBJ2-1; d_call: TRBD2
cdr3_aa: CASSPPGAPYEQYF; cdr3_nt: TGTGCCAGCAGCCCTCCGGGGGCCCCCTACGAGCAGTACTTC; clone_size: -; v_call: TRBV7-9; j_call: TRBJ2-7; d_call: -
cdr3_aa: CASSLGTNYQETQYF; cdr3_nt: TGTGCCAGCAGCCTAGGAACCAACTACCAAGAGACCCAGTACTTC; clone_size: -; v_call: TRBV7-2; j_call: TRBJ2-5; d_call: -
cdr3_aa: CASSITRKAFF; cdr3_nt: TGTGCCAGTAGCATCACACGAAAAGCTTTCTTT; clone_size: -; v_call: TRBV19; j_call: TRBJ1-1; d_call: -
cdr3_aa: CASSKTGNYGYTF; cdr3_nt: TGTGCCAGCAGCAAGACAGGGAACTATGGCTACACCTTC; clone_size: once; v_call: TRBV27; j_call: TRBJ1-2; d_call: TRBD1
cdr3_aa: CALPVGADTEAFF; cdr3_nt: TGTGCCTTACCGGTGGGGGCTGACACTGAAGCTTTCTTT; clone_size: -; v_call: TRBV10-3; j_call: TRBJ1-1; d_call: -
cdr3_aa: CASSPQGKINQPQHF; cdr3_nt: TGTGCCAGCAGCCCACAGGGTAAGATCAATCAGCCCCAGCATTTT; clone_size: -; v_call: TRBV27; j_call: TRBJ1-5; d_call: -
cdr3_aa: CASSNYEQYF; cdr3_nt: TGTGCCAGCAGCAACTACGAGCAGTACTTC; clone_size: -; v_call: TRBV2; j_call: TRBJ2-7; d_call: -
cdr3_aa: CASSQDWREGGPRYF; cdr3_nt: TGCGCCAGCAGCCAAGATTGGAGGGAGGGGGGACCCCGGTACTTC; clone_size: -; v_call: TRBV4-3; j_call: TRBJ2-5; d_call: -
cdr3_aa: CASSLQGTDTQYF; cdr3_nt: TGTGCCAGCAGCTTACAGGGAACAGATACGCAGTATTTT; clone_size: -; v_call: TRBV7-8; j_call: TRBJ2-3; d_call: -
cdr3_aa: CASSDRDTGELFF; cdr3_nt: TGCGCCAGCAGTGACAGAGACACCGGGGAGCTGTTTTTT; clone_size: -; v_call: TRBV10-2; j_call: TRBJ2-2; d_call: -
cdr3_aa: CASSMGQGIYEQYF; cdr3_nt: TGCGCCAGCAGCATGGGGCAGGGAATCTACGAGCAGTACTTC; clone_size: -; v_call: TRBV4-3; j_call: TRBJ2-7; d_call: -
cdr3_aa: CASSINLAGGHWEQYF; cdr3_nt: TGTGCCAGTAGTATAAATCTAGCGGGGGGGCACTGGGAGCAGTACTTC; clone_size: -; v_call: TRBV19; j_call: TRBJ2-7; d_call: TRBD2
cdr3_aa: CASSSPGLDNEQFF; cdr3_nt: TGTGCCAGCAGTTCCCCGGGACTAGACAATGAGCAGTTCTTC; clone_size: -; v_call: TRBV27; j_call: TRBJ2-1; d_call: TRBD2
cdr3_aa: CASSLVRAEPSYNEQFF; cdr3_nt: TGTGCCAGCAGCTTAGTTCGGGCGGAACCCTCCTACAATGAGCAGTTCTTC; clone_size: once; v_call: TRBV7-9; j_call: TRBJ2-1; d_call: -
cdr3_aa: CASSVGYNSPLHF; cdr3_nt: TGTGCCAGCAGTGTAGGCTATAATTCACCCCTCCACTTT; clone_size: -; v_call: TRBV2; j_call: TRBJ1-6; d_call: -
cdr3_aa: CASTHGLAGRSYEQYF; cdr3_nt: TGTGCCAGCACCCATGGACTAGCGGGGAGGTCCTACGAGCAGTACTTC; clone_size: -; v_call: TRBV7-9; j_call: TRBJ2-7; d_call: TRBD2
cdr3_aa: CASSSGSGGAAQHF; cdr3_nt: TGTGCCAGCAGCAGCGGTAGTGGAGGGGCAGCCCAGCATTTT; clone_size: few; v_call: TRBV7-9; j_call: TRBJ1-5; d_call: -
cdr3_aa: CASSFGDGNTIYF; cdr3_nt: TGTGCCAGCAGCTTCGGGGATGGAAACACCATATATTTT; clone_size: -; v_call: TRBV7-9; j_call: TRBJ1-3; d_call: -
cdr3_aa: CASSSTGATNEKLFF; cdr3_nt: TGTGCCAGCAGCTCGACAGGGGCAACTAATGAAAAACTGTTTTTT; clone_size: -; v_call: TRBV7-7; j_call: TRBJ1-4; d_call: TRBD1
cdr3_aa: CASRGDVDIQYF; cdr3_nt: TGTGCCAGCAGGGGTGACGTGGACATTCAGTACTTC; clone_size: -; v_call: TRBV2; j_call: TRBJ2-4; d_call: -
cdr3_aa: CASSIWDGTVNTEAFF; cdr3_nt: TGTGCCAGTAGTATATGGGACGGGACAGTTAACACTGAAGCTTTCTTT; clone_size: -; v_call: TRBV19; j_call: TRBJ1-1; d_call: TRBD1
cdr3_aa: CASSERYIYNEQFF; cdr3_nt: TGTGCCAGTAGTGAGCGCTACATCTACAATGAGCAGTTCTTC; clone_size: few; v_call: TRBV19; j_call: TRBJ2-1; d_call: -
cdr3_aa: CSVLRGQGDNEQFF; cdr3_nt: TGCAGCGTTCTCAGGGGACAGGGGGACAATGAGCAGTTCTTC; clone_size: -; v_call: TRBV29-1; j_call: TRBJ2-1; d_call: TRBD1
cdr3_aa: CASSLEDLRDSPLHF; cdr3_nt: TGCGCCAGCAGCCTGGAGGACCTGAGGGATTCACCCCTCCACTTT; clone_size: -; v_call: TRBV4-1; j_call: TRBJ1-6; d_call: -
cdr3_aa: CASSQGGADEQYF; cdr3_nt: TGCGCCAGCAGCCAGGGGGGGGCGGACGAGCAGTACTTC; clone_size: -; v_call: TRBV4-3; j_call: TRBJ2-7; d_call: -
cdr3_aa: CASSELGDSTEAFF; cdr3_nt: TGTGCCAGCAGTGAATTAGGGGACAGCACTGAAGCTTTCTTT; clone_size: -; v_call: TRBV6-1; j_call: TRBJ1-1; d_call: TRBD1
cdr3_aa: CASSSGQNNEQFF; cdr3_nt: TGTGCCAGCAGTTCGGGACAGAACAATGAGCAGTTCTTC; clone_size: -; v_call: TRBV11-3; j_call: TRBJ2-1; d_call: TRBD1
cdr3_aa: CASTKGRQETQYF; cdr3_nt: TGTGCCAGCACCAAGGGCAGACAAGAGACCCAGTACTTC; clone_size: -; v_call: TRBV2; j_call: TRBJ2-5; d_call: -
cdr3_aa: CSVILRPGQGNTEAFF; cdr3_nt: TGCAGCGTCATCCTACGTCCGGGACAGGGAAACACTGAAGCTTTCTTT; clone_size: -; v_call: TRBV29-1; j_call: TRBJ1-1; d_call: TRBD1
cdr3_aa: CASSPPGAFYNEQFF; cdr3_nt: TGTGCCAGCTCACCACCGGGGGCCTTCTACAATGAGCAGTTCTTC; clone_size: few; v_call: TRBV18; j_call: TRBJ2-1; d_call: -
cdr3_aa: CASSSPGQSYEQYF; cdr3_nt: TGTGCCAGCAGCTCACCGGGACAGAGCTACGAGCAGTACTTC; clone_size: once; v_call: TRBV7-9; j_call: TRBJ2-7; d_call: TRBD1
cdr3_aa: CASSSGGTTTYEQYF; cdr3_nt: TGTGCCAGCAGTAGCGGGGGGACGACTACCTACGAGCAGTACTTC; clone_size: -; v_call: TRBV6-5; j_call: TRBJ2-7; d_call: TRBD2
cdr3_aa: CASSELPGTGGNEQYF; cdr3_nt: TGTGCCAGCAGTGAATTACCCGGGACAGGGGGCAACGAGCAGTACTTC; clone_size: -; v_call: TRBV6-1; j_call: TRBJ2-7; d_call: TRBD1
cdr3_aa: CASSPSGGEQYF; cdr3_nt: TGTGCCAGCAGCCCTAGCGGGGGAGAGCAGTACTTC; clone_size: -; v_call: TRBV6-6; j_call: TRBJ2-7; d_call: TRBD2
cdr3_aa: CASSLPGAEQYF; cdr3_nt: TGTGCCAGCAGCTTGCCTGGGGCCGAGCAGTACTTC; clone_size: -; v_call: TRBV11-2; j_call: TRBJ2-7; d_call: -
cdr3_aa: CASSLARQGARTEAFF; cdr3_nt: TGTGCCAGCAGCTTGGCCCGACAGGGGGCGCGGACTGAAGCTTTCTTT; clone_size: -; v_call: TRBV5-4; j_call: TRBJ1-1; d_call: TRBD1
cdr3_aa: CASSQGDNYEQYF; cdr3_nt: TGCGCCAGCAGCCAAGGGGACAACTACGAGCAGTACTTC; clone_size: -; v_call: TRBV4-1; j_call: TRBJ2-7; d_call: -
cdr3_aa: CASSESMRVGEQYF; cdr3_nt: TGCGCCAGCAGTGAGTCGATGAGGGTTGGCGAGCAGTACTTC; clone_size: -; v_call: TRBV10-2; j_call: TRBJ2-7; d_call: -
cdr3_aa: CASSYSGDHYEQYF; cdr3_nt: TGTGCCAGCAGTTATAGCGGGGACCACTACGAGCAGTACTTC; clone_size: -; v_call: TRBV27; j_call: TRBJ2-7; d_call: TRBD2
cdr3_aa: CASSAFAGDTDTQYF; cdr3_nt: TGTGCCAGCAGCGCCTTTGCGGGGGACACAGATACGCAGTATTTT; clone_size: -; v_call: TRBV9; j_call: TRBJ2-3; d_call: TRBD2